This TCR beta chain was identified during a study of blood T cell repertoires in COVID-19. Study-wide context: Donors in the United States, Italy and Spain gave samples during acute or convalescent COVID-19. PBMCs, B-cell-depleted T cells, or T cells provided the cDNA or gDNA that made up the material.

The Seattle site enrolled patients during active infection and followed them longitudinally. Authors' methods: Reference gene primers were amplified, and this amplification served to estimate nucleated cell counts. Only in-frame clones appear in the TCRdb table, and some are missing; sequencing was by immunoSEQ multiplex PCR. V and J calls and clone size are those listed in that table; D and trimming were worked out from the DNA. Of 150,000 to 180,000 clones listed, 70% to 90% are singletons. Sample: peripheral blood. This clonotype originated in a man in his fifties or sixties with COVID-19, enrolled during active disease.

The CDR3 sequence: CSVIEGVQETQYF. The DNA for the CDR3 is TGCAGCGTGATTGAGGGCGTACAAGAGACCCAGTACTTC. The chain carries TRBV29-1 and TRBJ2-5; D might be TRBD2 (5 bases). CDR1 SQVTM and CDR2 ANQGSEA come from the germline V gene. V was trimmed by 6 bases and J by 2 bases, leaving 13 bases between them. The CDR3 loop spans 13 amino acids.